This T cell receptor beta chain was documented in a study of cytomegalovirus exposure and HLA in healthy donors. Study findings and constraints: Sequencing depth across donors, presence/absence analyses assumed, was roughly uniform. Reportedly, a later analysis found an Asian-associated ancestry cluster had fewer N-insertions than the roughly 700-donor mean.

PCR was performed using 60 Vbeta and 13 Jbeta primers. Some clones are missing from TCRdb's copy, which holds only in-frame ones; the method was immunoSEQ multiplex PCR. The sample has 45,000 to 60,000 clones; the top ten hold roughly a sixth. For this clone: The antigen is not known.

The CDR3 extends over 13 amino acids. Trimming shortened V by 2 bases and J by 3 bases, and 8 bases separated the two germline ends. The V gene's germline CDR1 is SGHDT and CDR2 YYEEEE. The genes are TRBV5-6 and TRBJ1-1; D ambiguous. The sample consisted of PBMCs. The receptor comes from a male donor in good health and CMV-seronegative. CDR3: CASSFSPYTEAFF. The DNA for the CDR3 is TGTGCCAGCAGCTTTTCCCCTTACACTGAAGCTTTCTTT.